The 30 T cell receptor beta chains given below trace back to one sample, sequenced in a study of vaccination and CD4 T cells after COVID-19. For these receptors, no antigen is known. Treatment reported: approximately nine-day PBMC culture with coronavirus spike peptide pools or control peptides (ViraFEST assay). Researchers used the Oncomine TCR Beta short-read assay to sequence DNA from cultured CD4+ T cells. MiXCR, run by TCRdb on the PCR reads, gives a single entry per CDR3 protein. The sample lists 15,000 to 20,000 distinct CDR3 sequences, about 38% seen once, with around 11% in the top ten. Sequencing was carried out using CD4+ T cells from blood, cultured in vitro. The receptors stem from a human donor who had recovered from COVID-19.

The rearrangement links TRBV20-1 to TRBJ2-7; D not certain. The germline gives CDR1 DFQATT, CDR2 SNEGSKA (reference sequence). V was pared by 5 bases and J by 4 bases, with 9 bases between. The CDR3 covers 11 residues. CDR3: CSARLAYEQYF. In DNA, the CDR3 is TGCAGTGCTCGTCTCGCGTACGAGCAGTACTTC.

The rearrangement uses TRBV29-1 and TRBJ2-4; TRBD1 aligns across 7 bases. CDR3 length: 16 residues. V dropped 4 bases and J dropped 5; count of bases not matched to a gene: 14. Germline V lookup: CDR1 SQVTM, CDR2 ANQGSEA. As DNA, the CDR3 is TGCAGCGTTGTTGGGGCCATGACAGGGAGAGAAAACATTCAGTACTTC. As protein: CSVVGAMTGRENIQYF.

This clonotype was seen only a few times. V gene TRBV10-3 combines with J gene TRBJ1-1, with 8 positions matching TRBD1. Trimming took 6 bases from V and 5 from J; bases not matched to a gene: 8. This CDR3 comprises 14 residues. Germline CDR1 is ENHRY and CDR2 is SYGVKD. The CDR3 reads CAISPTGARTEAFF. The CDR3 nucleotides are TGTGCCATCAGCCCGACAGGGGCGAGGACTGAAGCTTTCTTT.

This clonotype came up a few times. CDR3 coding DNA: TGCGCCAGCAGCTTGGCCGACAGGGGTAGGAACACTGAAGCTTTCTTT. Amino acid sequence: CASSLADRGRNTEAFF. This chain uses TRBV5-1 with TRBJ1-1, with TRBD1 matching over 8 bases. This CDR3 contains 16 residues. Germline CDR1 SGHRS, CDR2 YFSETQ. Losses at the gene ends were 0 bases for V and 1 base for J; bases not matched to a gene: 5.

The DNA of the CDR3 is TGCAGCGTAATTGCCCAGTGGACCAAAAACATTCAGTACTTC. Translating gives CSVIAQWTKNIQYF. The rearrangement uses TRBV29-1 and TRBJ2-4, with no clear D. V was pared by 6 bases and J by 2 bases, with 14 bases between. This CDR3 has 14 residues. The germline CDR1 and CDR2 sequences are SQVTM and ANQGSEA.

This clonotype was seen only a few times. The chain joins TRBV7-6 to TRBJ2-7, with TRBD1 matching 7 bases. The V segment lost 1 base and the J segment 8 bases; nucleotides outside the gene matches: 8. Germline loops: CDR1 SGHVS, CDR2 FNYEAQ. The CDR3 is 14 amino acids. CDR3 region: CASSLDGQGEKQYF. DNA of the CDR3: TGTGCCAGCAGCTTAGATGGGCAGGGGGAAAAGCAGTACTTC.

The genes are TRBV6-5 and TRBJ1-6; possibly TRBD1 for D (5 bases). Trimming took 0 bases from V and 7 from J, leaving 22 bases between them. The CDR3 loop spans 19 amino acids. Germline V lookup: CDR1 MNHEY, CDR2 SVGAGI. CDR3 nucleotide sequence: TGTGCCAGCAGTTACTCGACTTTTCAGGGCAGTAGTTTAAATTCACCCCTCCACTTT. Translation gives CASSYSTFQGSSLNSPLHF.

The J gene is TRBJ2-5, the V gene TRBV5-1, with 11 bases that match TRBD1. The CDR3 is 14 amino acids. Germline CDR1 SGHRS, CDR2 YFSETQ. Losses at the gene ends were 3 bases for V and 4 bases for J; bases not matched to a gene: 2. Here the CDR3 DNA reads TGCGCCAGCAGCTCTGGACAGGGGGCAGAGACCCAGTACTTC. This encodes CASSSGQGAETQYF.

The chain couples TRBV28 to TRBJ1-1, with D maybe TRBD1 (5 bases). V was clipped by 4 bases and J by 3 bases, with 12 bases between them. The germline V gene has CDR1 MDHEN and CDR2 SYDVKM. This CDR3 region has 14 residues. This CDR3 is CASSSQGGDTEAFF. The CDR3 DNA reads as TGTGCCAGCAGTTCTCAGGGAGGGGACACTGAAGCTTTCTTT.

This chain links TRBV20-1 with TRBJ2-5; TRBD2 matches 10 bases. V was pared by 5 bases and J by 6 bases, with 12 bases of the junction left unmatched. The CDR3 is made up of 15 amino acids. Per germline, CDR1 DFQATT and CDR2 SNEGSKA (reference sequence). The CDR3 reads CSAPRGSGRGKTQYF. In DNA, the CDR3 is TGCAGTGCTCCTCGGGGAAGCGGGAGGGGTAAGACCCAGTACTTC.

V gene TRBV19 combines with J gene TRBJ2-5; 12 bases align to TRBD2. CDR1 and CDR2 (germline): LNHDA, SQIVND (reference sequence). V was clipped by 3 bases and J by 4 bases; unmatched bases: 9. The CDR3 spans 17 residues. The CDR3 nucleotides are TGTGCCAGTAGTATCAAGGAACTAGCGGGAGGAGGAGAGACCCAGTACTTC. Residues: CASSIKELAGGGETQYF.

This chain links TRBV7-9 with TRBJ2-3, with D hard to call. The CDR3 runs to 18 residues. Per the germline V gene, CDR1 is SEHNR and CDR2 is FQNEAQ (reference sequence). Trimming removed 3 bases at V and 1 base at J, with 20 bases between. Written as DNA, the CDR3 is TGTGCCAGCAGCTTGCCCACCCTGACCGCTCCTCGCACAGATACGCAGTATTTT. Translated: CASSLPTLTAPRTDTQYF.

The chain recombines TRBV20-1 with TRBJ1-2; D is undetermined. V was trimmed by 4 bases and J by 4 bases, leaving 13 bases between them. From germline, CDR1 is DFQATT and CDR2 SNEGSKA (reference sequence). The CDR3 runs 13 residues. The CDR3, as DNA: TGCAGTGCTATCGTTGGAGCGGCCTATGGCTACACCTTC. Encoded protein: CSAIVGAAYGYTF.

This clonotype showed up just a few times. This chain connects TRBV7-2 to TRBJ2-2, with D unclear. The germline gives CDR1 SGHTA, CDR2 FQGNSA. The CDR3 is 15 residues long. Trimming removed 4 bases from V and 6 bases from J, with 15 bases in between. The CDR3 DNA follows: TGTGCCAGCAGCTCCGAGGCCGCATTTCCCGGGGAGCTGTTTTTT. Translating it yields CASSSEAAFPGELFF.

This clonotype appeared a few times. The V gene is TRBV10-2, the J gene TRBJ1-2, with D possibly TRBD1 on 6 matching bases. V gave up 1 base and J gave up 4 bases, with 16 bases separating them. Germline CDR1 WSHSY, CDR2 SAAADI. The CDR3 is 16 amino acids. The CDR3 coding sequence is TGCGCCAGCAGTGAGTTAGGCCAGGGGCCACCCTATGGCTACACCTTC. Translation: CASSELGQGPPYGYTF.

This clonotype showed up just a few times. DNA for the CDR3: TGTGCCACCAGTGAACAGGACAGGGGCGAAGAGACCCAGTACTTC. It specifies CATSEQDRGEETQYF. This rearrangement joins TRBV24-1 to TRBJ2-5; 9 positions agree with TRBD1. J lost 3 bases, V lost 4 bases, and 5 bases had no gene match. CDR1 is KGHDR and CDR2 is SFDVKD in the germline V gene. CDR3 length equals 15 residues.

The gene calls are TRBV6-2 or TRBV6-3 and TRBJ1-4; the match to TRBD1 covers 7 bases. Losses at the gene ends were 7 bases for V and 8 bases for J; bases not matched to a gene: 10. This CDR3 has 14 amino acids. Germline V CDR1 and CDR2: MNHEY, SVGEGT. CDR3: CASTEGAAEEKLFF. In DNA, the CDR3 is TGTGCCAGCACTGAGGGGGCCGCGGAAGAAAAACTGTTTTTT.

The chain recombines TRBV27 with TRBJ2-2; TRBD2 aligns across 8 bases. CDR1 and CDR2 from the germline V gene are MNHEY and SMNVEV (reference sequence). Germline trimming cut 1 base from V and 0 bases from J; bases unmatched to any gene: 10. CDR3 length equals 19 residues. The CDR3 spells CASSLWWGGAGANTGELFF. The DNA for the CDR3 is TGTGCCAGCAGTTTATGGTGGGGCGGAGCGGGAGCGAACACCGGGGAGCTGTTTTTT.

The rearrangement joins TRBV20-1 to TRBJ2-7; D possibly corresponds to TRBD2 (5 bases). Trimming stripped 6 bases from V and 0 bases from J, with 15 bases between. CDR1 and CDR2 from the germline V gene are DFQATT and SNEGSKA (reference sequence). There are 14 residues in the CDR3. CDR3 coding DNA: TGCAGTGCCAGCAAGCGGCCAAGCTCCTACGAGCAGTACTTC. It yields the protein CSASKRPSSYEQYF.

This chain links TRBV30 with TRBJ1-1; 7 bases agree with TRBD1. The CDR3 loop spans 14 amino acids. Germline assignment: CDR1 GTSNPN and CDR2 SVGIG (reference sequence). V was clipped by 2 bases and J by 4 bases; unmatched bases: 7. CDR3 DNA: TGTGCCTGGAGTCCGCGACAGGGAGCCACTGAAGCTTTCTTT. It encodes CAWSPRQGATEAFF.

J is TRBJ1-6 and V is TRBV5-5, with a tentative D call TRBD1 (6 bases). V dropped 4 bases and J dropped 7 bases, with 15 bases sitting between them. There are 15 residues in the CDR3. From germline, CDR1 is SGHKS and CDR2 YYEKEE (reference sequence). CDR3 coding DNA: TGTGCCAGCAGCCGTCTCGGGGGCCCGAATTCACCCCTCCACTTT. Its protein product is CASSRLGGPNSPLHF.

This clonotype appeared a few times. This chain joins TRBV20-1 and TRBJ1-6, with a weak D call TRBD1 (5 bases). V lost 5 bases and J 8 bases, leaving 19 bases between the germline ends. The germline CDR1 and CDR2 sequences are DFQATT and SNEGSKA (reference sequence). The CDR3 is made up of 15 amino acids. The CDR3: CSAPAGAPLYSPLHF. CDR3 nucleotides: TGCAGTGCTCCTGCCGGGGCGCCGTTGTATTCACCCCTCCACTTT.

This chain joins TRBV5-6 and TRBJ1-5; TRBD1 agrees at 10 bases. This CDR3 spans 17 amino acids. The V gene's germline CDR1 is SGHDT and CDR2 YYEEEE. After removal of 1 base from V and 5 bases from J, the junction contained 9 bases not matched to a gene. The CDR3 DNA reads TGTGCCAGCAGCTTGCGATTATCCGGGACAGGGGATCAGCCCCAGCATTTT. Protein sequence: CASSLRLSGTGDQPQHF.

The chain carries TRBV20-1 and TRBJ2-1; no clear D gene. Germline V CDR1 and CDR2: DFQATT, SNEGSKA (reference sequence). This CDR3 has 13 residues. Trimming took 3 bases from V and 2 from J, leaving 8 bases between them. DNA for the CDR3: TGCAGTGCTAGGTCTCAAGCCTACAATGAGCAGTTCTTC. Translated, it gives CSARSQAYNEQFF.

The chain has TRBV20-1 and TRBJ1-2; D gene ambiguous. Germline CDR1 is DFQATT and CDR2 is SNEGSKA (reference sequence). The CDR3 extends over 15 amino acids. V gave up 5 bases and J gave up 0 bases, with 16 bases separating them. CDR3 region: CSAPGQLLSNYGYTF. DNA of the CDR3: TGCAGTGCTCCGGGCCAACTCCTTTCTAACTATGGCTACACCTTC.

The V gene is TRBV28, the J gene TRBJ1-2; D remains unclear. The germline V and J ends were trimmed by 2 bases and 4 bases, with 8 bases remaining between them. From germline, CDR1 is MDHEN and CDR2 SYDVKM. This CDR3 region has 13 residues. The DNA for the CDR3 is TGTGCCAGCAGTTTAAGTACTTCCTATGGCTACACCTTC. It yields the protein CASSLSTSYGYTF.

V and J are TRBV2 and TRBJ1-1; TRBD1 matches 9 bases. CDR1 is SNHLY and CDR2 is FYNNEI in the germline V gene. The J segment lost 6 bases and the V segment lost 2 bases, leaving 7 bases of the junction unmatched. CDR3 length equals 15 residues. The CDR3 nucleotides read TGTGCCAGCAGTGAACTGGGACAGGGAATGGCTGAAGCTTTCTTT. As protein: CASSELGQGMAEAFF. Full variable domain (outside the CDR3, taken from reference TRBV2 and TRBJ1-1): EPEVTQTPSHQVTQMGQEVILRCVPISNHLYFYWYRQILGQKVEFLVSFYNNEISEKSEIFDDQFSVERPDGSNFTLKIRSTKLEDSAMYFCASSELGQGMAEAFFGQGTRLTVV.

V is TRBV20-1 and J is TRBJ2-1; D tentatively fits TRBD1 or TRBD2 (5 bases each). This CDR3 is built from 10 residues. The germline V gene has CDR1 DFQATT and CDR2 SNEGSKA (reference sequence). Trimming removed 6 bases from V and 9 bases from J, with 9 bases in between. The CDR3 sequence is CSAWGPEQFF. CDR3 coding DNA: TGCAGTGCCTGGGGACCTGAGCAGTTCTTC.

A single count supports this clonotype. The CDR3 nucleotides are TGTGCCAGCCGGACTCTCCACACAGATACGCAGTATTTT. The encoded protein is CASRTLHTDTQYF. The chain uses TRBV12-3 or TRBV12-4 and TRBJ2-3, with D perhaps matching TRBD2 (5 bases). This CDR3 spans 13 amino acids. Trimming pared 8 bases from V and 2 bases from J, leaving 11 bases between.

The chain is built from TRBV7-9 and TRBJ1-5, with a possible D match to TRBD1 (5 bases). The V gene lost 6 bases and the J gene lost 7 bases, with 13 bases spanning the gap. The CDR3 spans 13 residues. The germline V gene encodes CDR1 SEHNR and CDR2 FQNEAQ (reference sequence). The CDR3 spells CASSGEGQQPQHF. The CDR3 DNA follows: TGTGCCAGCAGTGGGGAGGGGCAACAGCCCCAGCATTTT. Variable domain in full (rest from reference TRBV7-9 and TRBJ1-5): DTGVSQNPRHKITKRGQNVTFRCDPISEHNRLYWYRQTLGQGPEFLTYFQNEAQLEKSRLLSDRFSAERPKGSFSTLEIQRTEQGDSAMYLCASSGEGQQPQHFGDGTRLSIL.